What follows are 13 T cell receptor beta chains derived from one specimen sequenced in a study of vaccination and CD4 T cells after COVID-19. At the Johns Hopkins FTIC core, DNA taken from cultured CD4+ T cells was sequenced by way of the Oncomine TCR Beta short-read assay. A single record per CDR3 protein comes from TCRdb applying MiXCR to the PCR reads. The sample has around 10,000 distinct CDR3 sequences, roughly two fifths seen once. These TCRs' antigens remain unknown. Treatment denoted: approximately 9-day PBMC culture with coronavirus spike peptide pools or control peptides (ViraFEST assay). The sample consisted of CD4+ T cells from blood, cultured in vitro. The origin of the receptors is a human donor who had recovered from COVID-19.

This sequence joins TRBV27 and TRBJ1-1, with TRBD1 as a possible D gene (5 bases). CDR1 and CDR2 from the germline V gene are MNHEY and SMNVEV (reference sequence). The CDR3 consists of 15 residues. V was trimmed by 5 bases and J by 9 bases, leaving 22 bases between them. The CDR3 DNA is TGTGCCAGCAGTGTGTCGGGGCTTGTACCCTCTCAAGCTTTCTTT. Translating it yields CASSVSGLVPSQAFF.

The chain couples TRBV27 to TRBJ2-3, with 9 bases identical to TRBD1. CDR3 size: 17 residues. CDR1 and CDR2 from the germline V gene are MNHEY and SMNVEV (reference sequence). V dropped 5 bases and J dropped 1; count of bases not matched to a gene: 10. CDR3 DNA: TGTGCCAGCAGTCCGGGGGGACAGGGAGCGGGCACAGATACGCAGTATTTT. It yields the protein CASSPGGQGAGTDTQYF.

The rearrangement links TRBV10-1 to TRBJ2-7, with D unresolved. Germline V gene lookup returns CDR1 WNHNN and CDR2 SYGVQD (reference sequence). V was pared by 10 bases and J by 2 bases, with 18 bases between. The CDR3 consists of 14 residues. DNA for the CDR3: TGCGCCAACGTAAAACTGACTCTAACCTACGAGCAGTACTTC. Its translation is CANVKLTLTYEQYF.

V and J are TRBV14 and TRBJ2-2; D not certain. Germline V gene data show CDR1 as SGHDN and CDR2 as FVKESK. This CDR3 has 13 amino acids. The V end was cut by 2 bases, the J end by 7 bases, with 8 bases between. CDR3 coding DNA: TGTGCCAGCAGCCAATCTCTTGACGGGGAGCTGTTTTTT. Protein: CASSQSLDGELFF.

The CDR3 region is CAWSAGQGNQPQHF. CDR3 DNA sequence: TGTGCCTGGAGTGCGGGACAGGGCAATCAGCCCCAGCATTTT. The V gene is TRBV30, the J gene TRBJ1-5, with 8 positions matching TRBD1. V lost 1 base, J lost 2 bases, and 1 base stayed unmatched. Germline CDR1 reads GTSNPN; CDR2 reads SVGIG (reference sequence). This CDR3 spans 14 amino acids. Based on the CDR3 plus reference TRBV30 and TRBJ1-5, the full variable domain is SQTIHQWPATLVQPVGSPLSLECTVEGTSNPNLYWYRQAAGRGLQLLFYSVGIGQISSEVPQNLSASRPQDRQFILSSKKLLLSDSGFYLCAWSAGQGNQPQHFGDGTRLSIL.

This clonotype was observed a few times. The chain carries TRBV2 and TRBJ1-5, with unresolved D. Trimming took off 6 bases at V and 6 bases at J, with 18 bases between the two ends. The V gene's germline CDR1 is SNHLY and CDR2 FYNNEI. CDR3 length: 15 residues. CDR3 in amino acids: CASSITLGGSQPQHF. CDR3 coding DNA: TGTGCCAGCAGCATAACCCTTGGAGGGAGTCAGCCCCAGCATTTT.

This clonotype was counted between two and nine times. V and J are TRBV6-5 and TRBJ1-6; TRBD1 is a possible D gene (5 bases). The germline CDR1 and CDR2 sequences are MNHEY and SVGAGI. Trimming cost V 2 bases and J 10 bases, with 12 bases left between them. This CDR3 contains 14 residues. CDR3 region: CASSYSPGASPLHF. The DNA for the CDR3 is TGTGCCAGCAGTTACAGTCCCGGGGCGTCACCCCTCCACTTT.

This chain links TRBV5-4 with TRBJ2-3; a possible D gene is TRBD1 (5 bases). Germline V gene data show CDR1 as SGHNT and CDR2 as YYREEE (reference sequence). The CDR3 contains 16 residues. Trimming shortened V by 4 bases and J by 4 bases, and 19 bases separated the two germline ends. The CDR3 region is CASSLPGSQGPDTQYF. Written as DNA, the CDR3 is TGTGCCAGCAGCCTTCCTGGTTCCCAGGGCCCAGATACGCAGTATTTT.

This clonotype has a single count. The gene calls are TRBV7-8 and TRBJ2-7; 7 nucleotides line up with TRBD1. The ends lost 5 bases at V and 3 bases at J; junction bases unmatched: 10. CDR3 length: 15 amino acids. Germline CDR1 and CDR2: SGHVS and FQNEAQ. CDR3 sequence: CASSPRQGKGYEQYF. DNA for the CDR3: TGTGCCAGCAGCCCACGACAGGGTAAGGGCTACGAGCAGTACTTC.

This clonotype was observed a few times. The rearrangement uses TRBV5-4 and TRBJ1-1; tentatively, D is TRBD1 (5 bases). The CDR3 contains 15 residues. Germline CDR1 SGHNT, CDR2 YYREEE (reference sequence). V was pared by 0 bases and J by 3 bases, with 12 bases between. The CDR3 nucleotides are TGTGCCAGCAGCTTGGGTATGGGCAGGGACACTGAAGCTTTCTTT. This sequence encodes CASSLGMGRDTEAFF.

The chain employs TRBV5-1 and TRBJ1-1; D call uncertain. V was clipped by 0 bases and J by 7 bases, with 13 bases between them. This CDR3 has 14 amino acids. CDR1 is SGHRS, CDR2 YFSETQ, per germline. CDR3: CASSLAIGPYEAFF. CDR3 bases: TGCGCCAGCAGCTTGGCAATTGGACCCTATGAAGCTTTCTTT.

This clonotype has more than one count but fewer than ten. This rearrangement joins TRBV11-2 to TRBJ1-6; TRBD1 aligns across 8 bases. CDR3 length: 14 residues. Germline CDR1 is SGHAT and CDR2 is FQNNGV. V lost 5 bases, J lost 12 bases, and 9 bases stayed unmatched. The CDR3, as DNA: TGTGCCAGCAGCCCAGGGACAGGCCTAATACCCCTCCACTTT. Translated: CASSPGTGLIPLHF.

The chain is built from TRBV6-5 and TRBJ2-2; 8 bases are a match to TRBD2. Germline V CDR1 and CDR2: MNHEY, SVGAGI. The CDR3 is made up of 18 amino acids. Losses at the gene ends were 0 bases for V and 1 base for J; bases not matched to a gene: 7. This CDR3 reads CASSYSLDSGVNTGELFF. The CDR3, as DNA: TGTGCCAGCAGTTACTCGCTGGATAGCGGGGTGAACACCGGGGAGCTGTTTTTT.